The 5 T cell receptor beta chains presented below share a single source sample, sequenced in a study of T cell repertoires in cytomegalovirus infection. These receptors lack a known antigen. A single record per CDR3 protein comes from TCRdb applying MiXCR to the reads. The data show roughly 920,000 distinct CDR3 sequences, with approximately 30% seen just once and under 15% held by the top ten. The sequencing used cultured CD8+ T cells from PBMCs, collected from culture after CMV antigen stimulation. The receptors shown here come from a human donor in good health (CMV status not recorded). Some clones in this sample may be carry-over from other donors' samples.

This clonotype occurred a few times. This CDR3 reads CASSRVSSYNEQFF. In nucleotides, the CDR3 is TGTGCCAGCAGTCGAGTTAGCTCCTACAATGAGCAGTTCTTC. The rearrangement joins TRBV27 to TRBJ2-1; D remains ambiguous. Germline V gene lookup returns CDR1 MNHEY and CDR2 SMNVEV (reference sequence). This CDR3 spans 14 amino acids. The V and J ends lost 5 bases and 0 bases respectively, with 8 bases between them.

In its sample, this clonotype was seen a few times. The chain couples TRBV6-1 to TRBJ2-5; 8 bases are a match to TRBD2. Per germline, CDR1 MNHNS and CDR2 SASEGT. This CDR3 comprises 15 residues. After removal of 5 bases from V and 5 bases from J, the junction contained 10 bases not matched to a gene. The CDR3 coding sequence is TGTGCCAGCAGTTCCGCACTAGCGGCGGGGGAGACCCAGTACTTC. It translates to CASSSALAAGETQYF.

The chain couples TRBV6-1 to TRBJ2-6, with D perhaps TRBD1 (6 bases). This CDR3 has 19 residues. The germline V gene encodes CDR1 MNHNS and CDR2 SASEGT. Trimming removed 5 bases at V and 0 bases at J, with 20 bases between. The CDR3 sequence: CASSYPQTGTSSGANVLTF. In DNA form, the CDR3 reads TGTGCCAGCAGTTACCCCCAGACAGGTACCTCCTCTGGGGCCAACGTCCTGACTTTC.

Worth noting for this clonotype: The junction does not match germline at one end; this may be a read error. The rearrangement uses TRBV19 and TRBJ2-4; 8 bases line up with TRBD1. The V gene's germline CDR1 is LNHDA and CDR2 SQIVND (reference sequence). The CDR3 totals 16 residues. CDR3 sequence (DNA): TGTGTCAGTAGTTTTCTCGTACAGGGGGAGGAAAACATTCAGTACTTC. The encoded protein is CVSSFLVQGEENIQYF. The full variable domain, rest sourced from reference TRBV19 and TRBJ2-4, is DGGITQSPKYLFRKEGQNVTLSCEQNLNHDAMYWYRQDPGQGLRLIYYSQIVNDFQKGDIAEGYSVSREKKESFPLTVTSAQKNPTAFYLCVSSFLVQGEENIQYFGAGTRLSVL.

This clonotype turned up a few times. V is TRBV10-3 and J is TRBJ1-2; D is unresolved. V was trimmed by 3 bases and J by 3 bases, leaving 11 bases between them. CDR1 is ENHRY and CDR2 is SYGVKD in the germline V gene. The CDR3 extends over 14 amino acids. CDR3 sequence: CAISETPVYYGYTF. The CDR3, as DNA: TGTGCCATCAGTGAAACCCCAGTATACTATGGCTACACCTTC.